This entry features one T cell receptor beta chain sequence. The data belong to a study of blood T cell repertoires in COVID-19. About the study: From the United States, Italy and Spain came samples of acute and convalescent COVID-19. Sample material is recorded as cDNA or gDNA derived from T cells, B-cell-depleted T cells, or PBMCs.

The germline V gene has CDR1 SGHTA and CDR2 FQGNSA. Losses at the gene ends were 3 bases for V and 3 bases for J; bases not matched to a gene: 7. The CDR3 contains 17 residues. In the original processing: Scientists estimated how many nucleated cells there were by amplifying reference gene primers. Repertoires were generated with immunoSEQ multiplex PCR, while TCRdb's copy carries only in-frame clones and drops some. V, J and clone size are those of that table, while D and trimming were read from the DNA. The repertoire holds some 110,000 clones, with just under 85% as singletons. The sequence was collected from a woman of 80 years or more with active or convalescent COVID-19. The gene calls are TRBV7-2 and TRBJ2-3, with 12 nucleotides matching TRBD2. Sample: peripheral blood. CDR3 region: CASSFPTSGRSTDTQYF. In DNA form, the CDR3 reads TGTGCCAGCAGCTTCCCCACTAGCGGGAGGAGTACAGATACGCAGTATTTT.